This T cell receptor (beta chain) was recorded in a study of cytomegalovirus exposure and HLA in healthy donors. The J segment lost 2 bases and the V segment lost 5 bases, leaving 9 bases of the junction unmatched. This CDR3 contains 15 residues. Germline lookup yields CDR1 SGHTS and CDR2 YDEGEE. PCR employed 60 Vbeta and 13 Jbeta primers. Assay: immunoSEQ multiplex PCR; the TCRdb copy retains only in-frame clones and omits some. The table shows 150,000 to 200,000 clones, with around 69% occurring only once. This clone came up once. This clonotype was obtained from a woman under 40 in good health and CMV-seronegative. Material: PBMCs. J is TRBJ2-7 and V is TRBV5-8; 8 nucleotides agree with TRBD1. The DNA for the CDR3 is TGTGCCAGCAGGAAAAAGACAGGGGTCCCCTACGAGCAGTACTTC. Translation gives CASRKKTGVPYEQYF.